This TCR beta chain was sequenced during a study of blood T cell repertoires in COVID-19. Germline values: CDR1 MNHNY, CDR2 SVGAGI (reference sequence). V was pared by 2 bases and J by 6 bases, with 3 bases of the junction left unmatched. The CDR3 consists of 14 residues. Produced via immunoSEQ multiplex PCR; TCRdb's table is partial and in-frame only. The sample records around 81,000 clones, around 80% being singletons. A word on this clone: Different DNA sequences within this sample yield the same CDR3.

Sequencing was done on a sample of peripheral blood. This sequence originates from a human donor in a cohort sampled during active COVID-19. The chain has TRBV6-6 and TRBJ1-2; 10 nucleotides match TRBD1. CDR3 region: CASSYGQGGDGYTF. DNA of the CDR3: TGTGCCAGCAGTTACGGACAGGGGGGGGATGGCTACACCTTC.